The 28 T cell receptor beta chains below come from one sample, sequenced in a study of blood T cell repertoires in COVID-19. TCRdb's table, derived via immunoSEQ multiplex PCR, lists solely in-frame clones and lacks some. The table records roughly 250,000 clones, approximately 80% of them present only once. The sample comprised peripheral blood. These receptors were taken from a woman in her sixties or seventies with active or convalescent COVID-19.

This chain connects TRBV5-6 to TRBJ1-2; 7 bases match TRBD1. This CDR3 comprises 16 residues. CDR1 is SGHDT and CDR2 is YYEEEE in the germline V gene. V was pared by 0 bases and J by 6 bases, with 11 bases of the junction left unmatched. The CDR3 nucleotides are TGTGCCAGCAGCTTGGAGAACCGGGACAGAGGTCATGGCTACACCTTC. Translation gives CASSLENRDRGHGYTF.

The CDR3 DNA reads as TGTGCCAGCAGCCCAAGCGGCACCCCAAGCTATGGCTACACCTTC. Translating gives CASSPSGTPSYGYTF. V and J are TRBV3-1 (or the pseudogene TRBV3-2) and TRBJ1-2, with no clear D. V dropped 4 bases and J dropped 4 bases, with 16 bases sitting between them. This CDR3 contains 15 residues. Looked up from germline, CDR1 is LGHDT and CDR2 is YNNKEL (reference sequence).

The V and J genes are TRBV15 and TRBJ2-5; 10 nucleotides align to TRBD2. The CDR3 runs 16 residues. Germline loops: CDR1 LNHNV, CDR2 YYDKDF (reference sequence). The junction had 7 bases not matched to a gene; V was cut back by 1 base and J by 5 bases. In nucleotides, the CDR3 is TGTGCCACCAGCAGAGTTTCTAGCGGGGGCCTGGAGACCCAGTACTTC. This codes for CATSRVSSGGLETQYF.

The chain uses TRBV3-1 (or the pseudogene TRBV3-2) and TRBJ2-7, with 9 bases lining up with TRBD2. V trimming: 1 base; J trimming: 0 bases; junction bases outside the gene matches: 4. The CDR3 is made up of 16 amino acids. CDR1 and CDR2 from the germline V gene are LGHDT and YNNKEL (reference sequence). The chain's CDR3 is CASSQGTSVGSYEQYF. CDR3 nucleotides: TGTGCCAGCAGCCAAGGGACTAGCGTGGGCTCCTACGAGCAGTACTTC.

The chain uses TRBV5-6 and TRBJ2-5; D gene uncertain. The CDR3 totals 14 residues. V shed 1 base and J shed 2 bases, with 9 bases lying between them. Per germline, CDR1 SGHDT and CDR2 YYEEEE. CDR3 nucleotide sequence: TGTGCCAGCAGCTTGTCTTTCCTACAAGAGACCCAGTACTTC. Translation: CASSLSFLQETQYF.

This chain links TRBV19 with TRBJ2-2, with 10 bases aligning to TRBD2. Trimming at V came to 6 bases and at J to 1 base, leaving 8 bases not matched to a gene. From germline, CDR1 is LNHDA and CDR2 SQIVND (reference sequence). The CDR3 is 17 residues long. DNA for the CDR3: TGTGCCAGTAGCGGGACAAGGACTAGCGGGAACACCGGGGAGCTGTTTTTT. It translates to CASSGTRTSGNTGELFF.

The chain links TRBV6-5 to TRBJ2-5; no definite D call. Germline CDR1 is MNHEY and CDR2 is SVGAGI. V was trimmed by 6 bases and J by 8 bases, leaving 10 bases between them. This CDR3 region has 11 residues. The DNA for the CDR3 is TGTGCCAGCAGATCGATACAAACCCAGTACTTC. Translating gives CASRSIQTQYF.

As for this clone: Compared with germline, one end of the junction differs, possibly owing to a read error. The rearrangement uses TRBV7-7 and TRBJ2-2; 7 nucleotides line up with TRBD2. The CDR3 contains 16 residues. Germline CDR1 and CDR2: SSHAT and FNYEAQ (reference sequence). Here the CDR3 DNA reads TGTGCTAGCAGCCTCGTGGGCGGGGGAGACACCGGGGAGCTGTTTTTT. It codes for CASSLVGGGDTGELFF.

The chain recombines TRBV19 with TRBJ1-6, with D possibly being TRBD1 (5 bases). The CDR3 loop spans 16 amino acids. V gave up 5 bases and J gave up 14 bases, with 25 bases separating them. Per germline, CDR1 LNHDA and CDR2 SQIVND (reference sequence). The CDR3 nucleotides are TGTGCCAGTAGTCCTCAAGGGGCAGTGCCTGGGGGGGCCCTCCACTTT. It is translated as CASSPQGAVPGGALHF.

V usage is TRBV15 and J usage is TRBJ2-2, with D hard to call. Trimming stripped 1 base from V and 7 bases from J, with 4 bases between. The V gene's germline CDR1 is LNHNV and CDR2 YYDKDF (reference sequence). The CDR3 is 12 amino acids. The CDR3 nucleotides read TGTGCCACCAGCAGAGCGGGCGGGGAGCTGTTTTTT. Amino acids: CATSRAGGELFF.

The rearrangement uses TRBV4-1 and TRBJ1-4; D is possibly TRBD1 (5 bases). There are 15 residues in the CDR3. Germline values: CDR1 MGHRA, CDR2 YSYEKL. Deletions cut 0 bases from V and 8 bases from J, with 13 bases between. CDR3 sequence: CASSQDGQGDEKLFF. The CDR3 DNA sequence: TGCGCCAGCAGCCAAGATGGGCAGGGTGACGAAAAACTGTTTTTT.

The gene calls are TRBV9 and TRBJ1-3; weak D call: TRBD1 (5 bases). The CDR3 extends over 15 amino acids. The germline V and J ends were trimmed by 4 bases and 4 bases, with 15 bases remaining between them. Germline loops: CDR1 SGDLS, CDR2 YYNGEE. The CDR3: CASSSYRSGGNTIYF. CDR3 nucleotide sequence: TGTGCCAGCAGCTCCTACAGGAGTGGCGGAAACACCATATATTTT. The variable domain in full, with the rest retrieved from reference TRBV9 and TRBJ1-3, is DSGVTQTPKHLITATGQRVTLRCSPRSGDLSVYWYQQSLDQGLQFLIQYYNGEERAKGNILERFSAQQFPDLHSELNLSSLELGDSALYFCASSSYRSGGNTIYFGEGSWLTVV.

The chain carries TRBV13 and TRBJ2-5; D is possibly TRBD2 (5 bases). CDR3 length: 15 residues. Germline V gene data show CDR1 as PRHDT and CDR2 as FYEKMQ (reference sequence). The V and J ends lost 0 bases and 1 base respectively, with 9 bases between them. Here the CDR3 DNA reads TGTGCCAGCAGCTTAGGGCTAGCTGGCCAAGAGACCCAGTACTTC. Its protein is CASSLGLAGQETQYF.

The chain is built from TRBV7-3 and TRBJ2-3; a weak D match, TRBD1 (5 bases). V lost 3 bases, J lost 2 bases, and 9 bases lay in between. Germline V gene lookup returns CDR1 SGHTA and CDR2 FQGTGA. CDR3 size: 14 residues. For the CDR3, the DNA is TGTGCCAGCAGCTTCCAAGGGGCCACAGATACGCAGTATTTT. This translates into CASSFQGATDTQYF.

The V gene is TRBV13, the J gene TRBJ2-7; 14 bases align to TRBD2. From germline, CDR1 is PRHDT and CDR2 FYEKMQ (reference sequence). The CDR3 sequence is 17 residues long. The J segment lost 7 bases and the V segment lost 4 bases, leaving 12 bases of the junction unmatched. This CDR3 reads CASSWEGLAGGSGEQYF. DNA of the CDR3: TGTGCCAGCAGCTGGGAAGGACTAGCGGGAGGATCAGGAGAGCAGTACTTC.

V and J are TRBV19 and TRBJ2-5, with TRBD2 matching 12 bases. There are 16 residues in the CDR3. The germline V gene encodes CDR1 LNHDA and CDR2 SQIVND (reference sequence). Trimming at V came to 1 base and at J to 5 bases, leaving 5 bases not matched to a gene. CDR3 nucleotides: TGTGCCAGTAGTATAGGGCTAGCGGGAGGGTGGGAGACCCAGTACTTC. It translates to CASSIGLAGGWETQYF.

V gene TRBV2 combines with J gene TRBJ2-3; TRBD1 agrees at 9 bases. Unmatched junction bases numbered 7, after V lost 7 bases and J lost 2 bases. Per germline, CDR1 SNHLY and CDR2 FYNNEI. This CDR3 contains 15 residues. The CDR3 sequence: CASTSWTGVTDTQYF. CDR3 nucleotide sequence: TGTGCCAGCACTAGTTGGACAGGGGTCACAGATACGCAGTATTTT.

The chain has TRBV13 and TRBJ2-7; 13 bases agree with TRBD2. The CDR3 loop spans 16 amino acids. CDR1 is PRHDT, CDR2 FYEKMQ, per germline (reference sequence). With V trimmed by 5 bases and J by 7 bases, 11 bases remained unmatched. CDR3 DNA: TGTGCCAGCAGCACCCAGGGACTAGCGGGGTCATGGGAGCAGTACGTC. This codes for CASSTQGLAGSWEQYV.

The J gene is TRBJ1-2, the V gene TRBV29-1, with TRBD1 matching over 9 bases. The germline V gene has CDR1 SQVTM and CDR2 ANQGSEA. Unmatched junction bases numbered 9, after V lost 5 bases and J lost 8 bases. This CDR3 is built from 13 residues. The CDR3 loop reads CSVSPDRGGGYTF. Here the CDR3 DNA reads TGCAGCGTTAGCCCGGACAGGGGCGGAGGCTACACCTTC.

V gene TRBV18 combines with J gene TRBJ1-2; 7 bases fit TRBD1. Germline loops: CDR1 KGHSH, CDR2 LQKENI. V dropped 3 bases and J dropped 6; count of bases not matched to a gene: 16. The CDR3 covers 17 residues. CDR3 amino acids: CASSPNPGSTGSHGYTF. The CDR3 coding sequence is TGTGCCAGCTCACCCAACCCTGGGTCGACAGGGTCACATGGCTACACCTTC.

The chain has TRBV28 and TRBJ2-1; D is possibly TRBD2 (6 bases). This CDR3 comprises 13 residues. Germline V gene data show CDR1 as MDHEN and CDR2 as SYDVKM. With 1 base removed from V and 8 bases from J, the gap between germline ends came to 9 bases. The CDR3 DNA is TGTGCCAGCAGTTTATTTGGGGAGGATGAGCAGTTCTTC. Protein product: CASSLFGEDEQFF.

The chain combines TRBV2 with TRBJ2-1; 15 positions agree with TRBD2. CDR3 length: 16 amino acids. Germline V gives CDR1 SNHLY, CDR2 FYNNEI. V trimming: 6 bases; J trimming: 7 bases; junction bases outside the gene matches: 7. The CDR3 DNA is TGTGCCAGCAGGGCCGGGACTAGCGGGAGGAGGAATGAGCAGTTCTTC. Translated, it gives CASRAGTSGRRNEQFF.

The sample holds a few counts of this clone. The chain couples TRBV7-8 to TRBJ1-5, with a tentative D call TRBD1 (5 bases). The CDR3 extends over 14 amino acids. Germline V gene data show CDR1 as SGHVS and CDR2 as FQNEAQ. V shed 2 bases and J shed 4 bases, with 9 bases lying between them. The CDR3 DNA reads TGTGCCAGCAGCTTACAGCAGGGTAATCAGCCCCAGCATTTT. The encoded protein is CASSLQQGNQPQHF.

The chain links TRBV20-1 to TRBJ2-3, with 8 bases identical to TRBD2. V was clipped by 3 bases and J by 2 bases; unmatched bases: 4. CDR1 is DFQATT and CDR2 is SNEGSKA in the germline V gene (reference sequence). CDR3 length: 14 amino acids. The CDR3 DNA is TGCAGTGCTAGTGTTAGCGGGGTCACAGATACGCAGTATTTT. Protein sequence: CSASVSGVTDTQYF.

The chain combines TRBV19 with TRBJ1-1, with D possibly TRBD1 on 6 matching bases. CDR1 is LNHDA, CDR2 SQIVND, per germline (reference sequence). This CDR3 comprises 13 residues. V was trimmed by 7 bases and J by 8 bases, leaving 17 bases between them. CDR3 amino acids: CASTQIGGGEAFF. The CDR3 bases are TGTGCCAGTACTCAAATCGGTGGGGGCGAAGCTTTCTTT.

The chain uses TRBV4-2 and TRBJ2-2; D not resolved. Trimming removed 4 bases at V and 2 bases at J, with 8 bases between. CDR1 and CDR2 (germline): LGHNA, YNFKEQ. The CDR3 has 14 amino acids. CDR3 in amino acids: CASSPLGNTGELFF. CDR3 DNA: TGTGCCAGCAGCCCCCTGGGCAACACCGGGGAGCTGTTTTTT.

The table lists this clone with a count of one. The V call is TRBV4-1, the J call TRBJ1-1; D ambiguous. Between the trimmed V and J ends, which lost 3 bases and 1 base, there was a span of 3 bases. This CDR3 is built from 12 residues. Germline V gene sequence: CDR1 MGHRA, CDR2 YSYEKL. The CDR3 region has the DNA TGCGCCAGCAGCCACGGGAACACTGAAGCTTTCTTT. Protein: CASSHGNTEAFF.

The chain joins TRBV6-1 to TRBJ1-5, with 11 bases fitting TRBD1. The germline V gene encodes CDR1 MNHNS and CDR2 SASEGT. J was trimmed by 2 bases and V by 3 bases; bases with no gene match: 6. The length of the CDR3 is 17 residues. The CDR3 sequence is CASSDLGQGAGNQPQHF. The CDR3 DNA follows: TGTGCCAGCAGTGACCTCGGACAGGGGGCCGGCAATCAGCCCCAGCATTTT.